One sample yielded the 21 T cell receptor beta chains listed below, sequenced in a study of Graves' ophthalmopathy and Graves' hyperthyroidism. Amplifying from RNA transcripts, the study obtained TCR beta CDR3 regions. Amplification began with first-round RT-PCR using HTBI primers, then second-round multiplex PCR was performed. A single record per CDR3 protein comes from TCRdb applying MiXCR to the multiplex PCR reads. The repertoire holds around 670,000 distinct CDR3 sequences, with roughly two fifths as singletons. The sequenced sample was peripheral blood. Receptor source: an adult man with Graves' ophthalmopathy.

V is TRBV28 and J is TRBJ2-7; either TRBD1 or TRBD2 may fit D (5 bases each). The CDR3 covers 15 residues. Germline lookup yields CDR1 MDHEN and CDR2 SYDVKM. Trimming removed 5 bases at V and 2 bases at J, with 16 bases between. The CDR3 sequence: CASSAPRQGPYEQYF. For the CDR3, the DNA is TGTGCCAGCAGTGCCCCCCGCCAGGGACCCTACGAGCAGTACTTC.

In its sample, this clonotype was seen a few times. The CDR3 loop is CASSATQGATEAFF. The CDR3 DNA follows: TGTGCCAGCAGCGCGACACAGGGGGCTACTGAAGCTTTCTTT. This chain links TRBV9 with TRBJ1-1; 9 nucleotides line up with TRBD1. This CDR3 comprises 14 residues. V was pared by 3 bases and J by 5 bases, with 5 bases of the junction left unmatched. Germline V lookup: CDR1 SGDLS, CDR2 YYNGEE.

CDR3 nucleotides: TGTGCCAGCAGTTACAGGGATAGCTCCTATAATTCACCCCTCCACTTT. Encoded protein: CASSYRDSSYNSPLHF. This chain joins TRBV7-9 and TRBJ1-6, with D possibly matching TRBD1 (6 bases). Per germline, CDR1 SEHNR and CDR2 FQNEAQ (reference sequence). The CDR3 has 16 amino acids. The V and J ends lost 6 bases and 0 bases respectively, with 12 bases between them.

CDR3 region: CASSQDLLTFANTGELFF. CDR3 nucleotide sequence: TGTGCCAGCAGCCAAGATTTGTTGACTTTCGCGAACACCGGGGAGCTGTTTTTT. The chain couples TRBV14 to TRBJ2-2; D is unclear. CDR1 is SGHDN and CDR2 is FVKESK in the germline V gene. CDR3 length equals 18 residues. Deletions cut 0 bases from V and 0 bases from J, with 14 bases between.

This clonotype was detected ten times or more. The chain employs TRBV5-5 and TRBJ1-4; D might be TRBD1 (6 bases). Germline CDR1 SGHKS, CDR2 YYEKEE (reference sequence). The germline V and J ends were trimmed by 4 bases and 8 bases, with 21 bases remaining between them. This CDR3 is built from 16 residues. The CDR3 region is CASSVRTTGGGEKLFF. CDR3 DNA sequence: TGTGCCAGCAGCGTTCGGACGACAGGAGGGGGAGAAAAACTGTTTTTT.

This clonotype was seen repeatedly, ten times or more. The genes are TRBV9 and TRBJ1-3; D ambiguous. The CDR3 covers 16 residues. V was cut by 0 bases and J by 0 bases, with 10 bases left in between. Germline values: CDR1 SGDLS, CDR2 YYNGEE. The chain's CDR3 is CASSVEPRNSGNTIYF. The CDR3 bases are TGTGCCAGCAGCGTAGAACCCAGGAACTCTGGAAACACCATATATTTT.

The CDR3 region is CSAREYAANEKLFF. The CDR3 nucleotides are TGCAGTGCTAGAGAGTACGCAGCAAATGAAAAACTGTTTTTT. The V gene is TRBV20-1, the J gene TRBJ1-4; D uncertain. CDR1 and CDR2 from the germline V gene are DFQATT and SNEGSKA (reference sequence). The CDR3 loop spans 14 amino acids. Trimming cost V 0 bases and J 5 bases, with 10 bases left between them.

The V call is TRBV7-9, the J call TRBJ1-2; D unclear. V was cut by 7 bases and J by 6 bases, with 18 bases left in between. Per the germline V gene, CDR1 is SEHNR and CDR2 is FQNEAQ (reference sequence). CDR3 size: 14 residues. CDR3 amino acids: CASTSERELHGYTF. The CDR3 nucleotides are TGTGCCAGCACATCCGAAAGGGAGCTCCATGGCTACACCTTC.

This clonotype showed up many times. The chain has TRBV2 and TRBJ1-2; TRBD1 might be the D (6 bases). V was cut by 3 bases and J by 3 bases, with 14 bases left in between. The CDR3 runs 15 residues. Germline V gene lookup returns CDR1 SNHLY and CDR2 FYNNEI. The CDR3 loop reads CASSEWAGDDYGYTF. CDR3 in DNA: TGTGCCAGCAGTGAGTGGGCAGGGGATGACTATGGCTACACCTTC. The full variable domain, rest sourced from reference TRBV2 and TRBJ1-2, is EPEVTQTPSHQVTQMGQEVILRCVPISNHLYFYWYRQILGQKVEFLVSFYNNEISEKSEIFDDQFSVERPDGSNFTLKIRSTKLEDSAMYFCASSEWAGDDYGYTFGSGTRLTVV.

This clonotype occurred a few times. This sequence joins TRBV9 and TRBJ1-3, with 7 bases identical to TRBD1. The CDR3 totals 15 residues. The ends lost 3 bases at V and 4 bases at J; junction bases unmatched: 7. Germline values: CDR1 SGDLS, CDR2 YYNGEE. CDR3 bases: TGTGCCAGCAGCGCGACAGGGATGAGGGGAAACACCATATATTTT. Amino acid sequence: CASSATGMRGNTIYF. The variable domain in full, completed from reference TRBV9 and TRBJ1-3, reads DSGVTQTPKHLITATGQRVTLRCSPRSGDLSVYWYQQSLDQGLQFLIQYYNGEERAKGNILERFSAQQFPDLHSELNLSSLELGDSALYFCASSATGMRGNTIYFGEGSWLTVV.

This clonotype was observed at least ten times. This sequence joins TRBV2 and TRBJ1-4, with TRBD1 identical over 11 bases. There are 15 residues in the CDR3. Per the germline V gene, CDR1 is SNHLY and CDR2 is FYNNEI. With 8 bases clipped from V and 1 base from J, the junction kept 3 bases outside the gene matches. CDR3 amino acids: CASGDRGGTNEKLFF. CDR3 nucleotide sequence: TGTGCCAGCGGGGACAGGGGGGGAACTAATGAAAAACTGTTTTTT.

The rearrangement uses TRBV2 and TRBJ1-4; no clear D. CDR1 SNHLY and CDR2 FYNNEI come from the germline V gene. The germline V and J ends were trimmed by 6 bases and 5 bases, with 13 bases remaining between them. This CDR3 is built from 14 residues. In nucleotides, the CDR3 is TGTGCCAGCAGCCCCCGGGTCCAAAATGAAAAACTGTTTTTT. This encodes CASSPRVQNEKLFF.

This clonotype was seen repeatedly, ten times or more. This chain links TRBV10-3 with TRBJ1-2; D remains ambiguous. The V end was cut by 0 bases, the J end by 0 bases, with 11 bases between. The CDR3 has 16 amino acids. CDR1 and CDR2 (germline): ENHRY, SYGVKD. The CDR3 here is CAISESHTPANYGYTF. As DNA, the CDR3 is TGTGCCATCAGTGAGTCACATACCCCAGCTAACTATGGCTACACCTTC.

This clonotype turned up a few times. Germline and junction disagree at one end, which may indicate a read error. V is TRBV10-2 and J is TRBJ1-6; D ambiguous. The CDR3 is made up of 14 amino acids. Germline V gene data show CDR1 as WSHSY and CDR2 as SAAADI. The DNA for the CDR3 is TGTGCCAGCAGTAAACAGACTAATAATTCACCCCTCCACTTT. This codes for CASSKQTNNSPLHF.

This clonotype was seen ten or more times. The J gene is TRBJ2-5, the V gene TRBV10-3; the D call may be TRBD1 or TRBD2 (5 bases each). Germline V gene data show CDR1 as ENHRY and CDR2 as SYGVKD. Trimming pared 11 bases from V and 3 bases from J, leaving 13 bases between. The CDR3 covers 12 residues. The CDR3 coding sequence is TGTGCCGCTAATGGGGGAGAAGAGACCCAGTACTTC. It specifies CAANGGEETQYF.

This sequence joins TRBV25-1 and TRBJ1-2, with D possibly matching TRBD1 (6 bases). V lost 6 bases, J lost 6 bases, and 17 bases lay in between. CDR1 and CDR2 from the germline V gene are MGHDK and SYGVNS. The CDR3 has 14 amino acids. Written as DNA, the CDR3 is TGTGCCAGCAGAGCACAGGGAGGACAGAATGGCTACACCTTC. It is translated as CASRAQGGQNGYTF.

This clonotype was counted many times. This chain joins TRBV12-3 or TRBV12-4 and TRBJ1-6, with TRBD1 matching 9 bases. The CDR3 has 15 residues. Trimming took 4 bases from V and 9 from J; bases not matched to a gene: 7. CDR3 loop: CASSSSGTGSSPLHF. As DNA, the CDR3 is TGTGCCAGCAGTTCGTCCGGGACAGGGAGTTCACCCCTCCACTTT.

Regarding this clonotype: A read error may account for a junction end that differs from germline. The V call is TRBV7-9, the J call TRBJ2-5; the match to TRBD1 covers 7 bases. The CDR3 length is 15 residues. Germline V gene data show CDR1 as SEHNR and CDR2 as FQNEAQ (reference sequence). This CDR3 reads CASSRLPGGSETQYF. The CDR3 DNA reads TGCGCCAGCAGCCGCCTCCCAGGGGGAAGCGAGACCCAGTACTTC.

This clonotype occurred a few times. J is TRBJ2-2 and V is TRBV25-1; D might be TRBD1 or TRBD2, each matching 5 bases. The CDR3 spans 13 residues. The germline V gene encodes CDR1 MGHDK and CDR2 SYGVNS. V shed 3 bases and J shed 7 bases, with 9 bases lying between them. CDR3 residues: CASSEGVGGELFF. The CDR3 nucleotides read TGTGCCAGCAGTGAGGGGGTTGGCGGGGAGCTGTTTTTT.

This clonotype was observed a handful of times. The chain has TRBV11-2 and TRBJ2-5; 9 bases agree with TRBD1. The CDR3 covers 17 residues. V trimming: 3 bases; J trimming: 0 bases; junction bases outside the gene matches: 8. Germline lookup yields CDR1 SGHAT and CDR2 FQNNGV. This chain's CDR3 is CASSLVRTGANQETQYF. The CDR3 region has the DNA TGTGCCAGCAGCTTGGTCCGGACAGGGGCTAACCAAGAGACCCAGTACTTC.

This sequence joins TRBV2 and TRBJ1-2, with TRBD1 matching over 7 bases. V lost 5 bases, J lost 7 bases, and 10 bases stayed unmatched. Per the germline V gene, CDR1 is SNHLY and CDR2 is FYNNEI. CDR3 length equals 14 residues. This CDR3 reads CASSLNDRVTGYTF. The CDR3 DNA follows: TGTGCCAGCAGTTTAAACGACAGGGTTACTGGCTACACCTTC. Using reference TRBV2 and TRBJ1-2 for the parts outside the CDR3, the full variable domain is EPEVTQTPSHQVTQMGQEVILRCVPISNHLYFYWYRQILGQKVEFLVSFYNNEISEKSEIFDDQFSVERPDGSNFTLKIRSTKLEDSAMYFCASSLNDRVTGYTFGSGTRLTVV.